Following are 17 T cell receptor beta chains from one sample sequenced in a study of blood T cell repertoires in COVID-19. Libraries were prepared by immunoSEQ multiplex PCR; TCRdb keeps only in-frame clonotypes and omits some of them. The sample has some 220,000 clones; roughly 80% are singletons. Sequencing used peripheral blood. Every receptor here comes from a woman in her 70s with acute or convalescent COVID-19.

The chain combines TRBV7-2 with TRBJ2-1; 7 bases match TRBD1. The CDR3 contains 15 residues. The V gene end was trimmed by 5 bases and the J gene end by 0 bases; junction bases not matched to a gene: 4. Per germline, CDR1 SGHTA and CDR2 FQGNSA. Here the CDR3 reads CASSQQGHSYNEQFF. The CDR3 DNA reads TGTGCCAGCAGCCAACAGGGGCACTCCTACAATGAGCAGTTCTTC. Complete variable domain (other parts from reference TRBV7-2 and TRBJ2-1): GAGVSQSPSNKVTEKGKDVELRCDPISGHTALYWYRQSLGQGLEFLIYFQGNSAPDKSGLPSDRFSAERTGGSVSTLTIQRTQQEDSAVYLCASSQQGHSYNEQFFGPGTRLTVL.

The CDR3 loop is CASSNFRTGGNEQFF. CDR3 in DNA: TGTGCCAGCTCAAACTTCCGGACAGGGGGCAATGAGCAGTTCTTC. The V call is TRBV18, the J call TRBJ2-1; 10 positions match TRBD1. CDR1 and CDR2 from the germline V gene are KGHSH and LQKENI. The length of the CDR3 is 15 residues. Losses at the gene ends were 5 bases for V and 6 bases for J; bases not matched to a gene: 7.

The chain uses TRBV27 and TRBJ2-7; D possibly corresponds to TRBD1 (6 bases). Germline V CDR1 and CDR2: MNHEY, SMNVEV (reference sequence). This CDR3 is built from 14 residues. V lost 6 bases and J 2 bases, leaving 14 bases between the germline ends. CDR3 nucleotide sequence: TGTGCCAGCAGACAAGAGGGGGTAGCCTACGAGCAGTACTTC. Translation gives CASRQEGVAYEQYF.

This chain uses TRBV19 with TRBJ1-4; no clear D. Germline V lookup: CDR1 LNHDA, CDR2 SQIVND (reference sequence). The CDR3 is 15 residues long. V was shortened by 0 bases and J by 10 bases, with 15 bases between the two germline ends. DNA of the CDR3: TGTGCCAGTAGTATAGATCTTGACTCGGGAGGAAAACTGTTTTTT. Its protein product is CASSIDLDSGGKLFF.

The chain joins TRBV5-1 to TRBJ1-6; 9 positions match TRBD1. This CDR3 contains 15 residues. The trim removed 4 bases at V and 8 bases at J, leaving 7 bases unmatched. Germline V gene lookup returns CDR1 SGHRS and CDR2 YFSETQ. The CDR3 DNA is TGCGCCAGCAGCACCGGACAGGGGCAGTATTCACCCCTCCACTTT. Amino acid sequence: CASSTGQGQYSPLHF.

The rearrangement links TRBV5-1 to TRBJ2-7, with a possible D match to TRBD2 (5 bases). V was trimmed by 5 bases and J by 7 bases, leaving 22 bases between them. The CDR3 runs to 15 residues. Germline V lookup: CDR1 SGHRS, CDR2 YFSETQ. CDR3 sequence: CASSRGDWPPAEQYF. In DNA form, the CDR3 reads TGCGCCAGCAGTCGGGGAGACTGGCCCCCCGCGGAGCAGTACTTC.

This clone was recorded only once. V and J are TRBV6-5 and TRBJ1-2, with 7 bases lining up with TRBD1. CDR3 length equals 13 residues. The J segment lost 5 bases and the V segment lost 6 bases, leaving 6 bases of the junction unmatched. From germline, CDR1 is MNHEY and CDR2 SVGAGI. The CDR3 bases are TGTGCCAGCAGCGGACAGGCCCTATATGGCTACACCTTC. This codes for CASSGQALYGYTF.

This CDR3 is CASSAGSRGNQPQHF. The CDR3 coding sequence is TGTGCCAGCAGCGCTGGCTCCAGGGGAAATCAGCCCCAGCATTTT. The chain uses TRBV2 and TRBJ1-5; D is perhaps TRBD1 (6 bases). Germline CDR1 reads SNHLY; CDR2 reads FYNNEI. This CDR3 contains 15 residues. V lost 6 bases, J lost 4 bases, and 16 bases lay in between.

V is TRBV27 and J is TRBJ1-3; a weak D match, TRBD1 (6 bases). Germline CDR1 MNHEY, CDR2 SMNVEV (reference sequence). The CDR3 has 19 residues. V was shortened by 5 bases and J by 2 bases, with 25 bases between the two germline ends. The CDR3 DNA reads TGTGCCAGCAGTCTCGCCGGGGGGGGCGCATCTCCTACTGGAAACACCATATATTTT. Protein: CASSLAGGGASPTGNTIYF.

This rearrangement joins TRBV29-1 to TRBJ2-7, with TRBD2 matching 7 bases. The germline gives CDR1 SQVTM, CDR2 ANQGSEA. The CDR3 is 14 amino acids. The J segment lost 1 base and the V segment lost 7 bases, leaving 10 bases of the junction unmatched. In DNA form, the CDR3 reads TGCAGCGACCATAGCCGGGGGGATTCCTACGAGCAGTACGTC. Amino acids: CSDHSRGDSYEQYV.

DNA for the CDR3: TGCGCCAGCAGCCCCGGACTAGCGGGGGGCTTTTCCTACAATGAGCAGTTCTTC. The encoded protein is CASSPGLAGGFSYNEQFF. The chain employs TRBV4-3 and TRBJ2-1; 14 nucleotides align to TRBD2. Losses at the gene ends were 4 bases for V and 1 base for J; bases not matched to a gene: 6. Looked up from germline, CDR1 is LGHNA and CDR2 is YSLEER. The CDR3 runs to 18 residues.

This clone occurred a few times. The chain uses TRBV2 and TRBJ2-5; 7 bases match TRBD1. The germline V gene encodes CDR1 SNHLY and CDR2 FYNNEI. This CDR3 has 14 amino acids. The trim removed 8 bases at V and 8 bases at J, leaving 14 bases unmatched. The CDR3: CASVGQRTKRTQYF. The CDR3, as DNA: TGTGCCAGCGTGGGACAGAGAACCAAGAGAACCCAGTACTTC.

The chain links TRBV5-1 to TRBJ1-3, with D perhaps TRBD1 (6 bases). The germline V and J ends were trimmed by 0 bases and 0 bases, with 13 bases remaining between them. There are 17 residues in the CDR3. The V gene's germline CDR1 is SGHRS and CDR2 YFSETQ. This chain's CDR3 is CASSLVGQLSSGNTIYF. DNA of the CDR3: TGCGCCAGCAGCTTGGTAGGACAGCTGAGCTCTGGAAACACCATATATTTT.

This chain uses TRBV24-1 with TRBJ2-1; 11 bases agree with TRBD2. CDR3 length: 17 amino acids. Per the germline V gene, CDR1 is KGHDR and CDR2 is SFDVKD. The V segment lost 4 bases and the J segment 7 bases; nucleotides outside the gene matches: 11. The CDR3 nucleotides are TGTGCCACCAGTGAATATCCTCTAGCGGGGGGTTCAAATGAGCAGTTCTTC. Its translation: CATSEYPLAGGSNEQFF.

This chain links TRBV5-1 with TRBJ2-1; 7 bases are shared with TRBD2. This CDR3 is 15 amino acids long. The trim removed 4 bases at V and 10 bases at J, leaving 14 bases unmatched. The germline CDR1 and CDR2 sequences are SGHRS and YFSETQ. The CDR3 coding sequence is TGCGCCAGCAGCCTTCAGTTGGGTGGCGGGGGAGAGCAGTTCTTC. Translation: CASSLQLGGGGEQFF.

The chain couples TRBV29-1 to TRBJ1-2, with 10 bases that match TRBD1. The CDR3 extends over 13 amino acids. V shed 7 bases, J shed 3 bases, and the junction held 5 bases outside the gene matches. Germline V gives CDR1 SQVTM, CDR2 ANQGSEA. The CDR3 nucleotides read TGCAGCGGATCCGGGACAGGGGACTATGGCTACACCTTC. Protein product: CSGSGTGDYGYTF. The whole variable domain, remainder taken from reference TRBV29-1 and TRBJ1-2, is SAVISQKPSRDICQRGTSLTIQCQVDSQVTMMFWYRQQPGQSLTLIATANQGSEATYESGFVIDKFPISRPNLTFSTLTVSNMSPEDSSIYLCSGSGTGDYGYTFGSGTRLTVV.

The rearrangement joins TRBV4-1 to TRBJ1-2, with D hard to call. Germline V gives CDR1 MGHRA, CDR2 YSYEKL. V lost 0 bases to trimming and J lost 1 base, with 12 bases between them. This CDR3 spans 16 amino acids. Here the CDR3 DNA reads TGCGCCAGCAGCCAAGATTCTGAGACACGTAACTATGGCTACACCTTC. As protein: CASSQDSETRNYGYTF.